The present T cell receptor beta chain was sequenced within a study of regulatory T cells in long-lasting Graves disease. Broader study findings: Persistent disease preferred TRBV28, TRBJ1-2 and TRBJ2-5.

This clonotype showed up many times. What it binds is unknown. Time point specified: newly diagnosed GD, antithyroid drugs for less than 3 months. RNA from PBMCs was the source of the TCR library. The length of the CDR3 is 12 residues. V was clipped by 3 bases and J by 5 bases, with 7 bases between them. Germline-derived CDR1 and CDR2 are LNHDA and SQIVND (reference sequence). Building the TCR beta libraries relied on iRepertoire HTBI primers, and CDR3 regions underwent Arm-PCR. TCRdb itself ran the multiplex PCR reads through MiXCR, one entry per CDR3 protein. The top ten hold about a sixth of the sample, which has about 450,000 distinct CDR3 sequences, around 15% seen once. The data also belong to a second study, concerning T cells in Graves' hyperthyroidism and ophthalmopathy. As reported in that work: A set of HTBI primers served as the primers for a first-round RT-PCR of the TCR CDR3. Through a model of 13 V-J features, ophthalmopathy was separated from stable hyperthyroidism.

Sequenced material: peripheral blood mononuclear cells (PBMCs), taken at new diagnosis, from a patient treated with antithyroid drugs. The TCR sequence derives from a woman in her fifties or sixties with Graves disease. The chain uses TRBV19 and TRBJ2-5; D is ambiguous. CDR3 protein: CASSMPDETQYF. In nucleotides, the CDR3 is TGTGCCAGTAGTATGCCGGATGAGACCCAGTACTTC. Based on the CDR3 plus reference TRBV19 and TRBJ2-5, the full variable domain is DGGITQSPKYLFRKEGQNVTLSCEQNLNHDAMYWYRQDPGQGLRLIYYSQIVNDFQKGDIAEGYSVSREKKESFPLTVTSAQKNPTAFYLCASSMPDETQYFGPGTRLLVL.